Following are 11 T cell receptor beta chains from one sample sequenced in a study of cytotoxic CD8 clonotypes in ibrutinib-treated CLL. Profiling relied on immunoSEQ multiplex PCR, and the TCRdb table lists in-frame clones only, not all of them. Seen here are over 150,000 clones, 72% observed once, and the top ten hold around 15%. The source material was PBMCs, sampled after 24 months of ibrutinib treatment. The receptors originated from a human donor with chronic lymphocytic leukemia.

J is TRBJ2-1 and V is TRBV7-2, with D possibly TRBD2 on 6 matching bases. The CDR3 is 13 amino acids. Looked up from germline, CDR1 is SGHTA and CDR2 is FQGNSA. The V and J ends lost 3 bases and 9 bases respectively, with 12 bases between them. CDR3 sequence (DNA): TGTGCCAGCAGCTTCAAGGACTACCCTGAGCAGTTCTTC. Residues: CASSFKDYPEQFF.

In its sample, this clone was seen a few times. This rearrangement joins TRBV14 to TRBJ1-2; D uncertain. Germline lookup yields CDR1 SGHDN and CDR2 FVKESK. The CDR3 is 14 residues long. V was cut by 0 bases and J by 0 bases, with 5 bases left in between. CDR3 residues: CASSQDPSNYGYTF. In DNA form, the CDR3 reads TGTGCCAGCAGCCAAGATCCATCTAACTATGGCTACACCTTC.

The chain employs TRBV6-1 and TRBJ2-6; D remains ambiguous. V was cut by 2 bases and J by 0 bases, with 14 bases left in between. From germline, CDR1 is MNHNS and CDR2 SASEGT. The CDR3 extends over 18 amino acids. This chain's CDR3 is CASSEFWTVISGANVLTF. The CDR3 DNA follows: TGTGCCAGCAGTGAATTTTGGACGGTGATCTCTGGGGCCAACGTCCTGACTTTC.

This clone was seen just once. V is TRBV2 and J is TRBJ2-5; a possible D gene is TRBD2 (7 bases). The germline gives CDR1 SNHLY, CDR2 FYNNEI. The CDR3 totals 14 residues. Trimming cost V 8 bases and J 2 bases, with 15 bases left between them. The CDR3 DNA follows: TGTGCCAGCGGTGGGGGGGCGGTACAAGAGACCCAGTACTTC. This codes for CASGGGAVQETQYF.

The chain links TRBV30 to TRBJ1-5; D not resolved. The ends were cut back, 1 base at V and 5 bases at J, with 6 bases in the middle. The CDR3 is 12 amino acids. Germline V CDR1 and CDR2: GTSNPN, SVGIG (reference sequence). The CDR3 here is CAWSGGDQPQHF. CDR3 DNA sequence: TGTGCCTGGAGTGGAGGAGATCAGCCCCAGCATTTT.

There are a few counts of this clone. V usage is TRBV30 and J usage is TRBJ1-2; no definite D call. Germline V gives CDR1 GTSNPN, CDR2 SVGIG (reference sequence). V lost 0 bases to trimming and J lost 6 bases, with 11 bases between them. This CDR3 comprises 13 residues. The CDR3 region is CAWSVHGLDGYTF. The CDR3 region has the DNA TGTGCCTGGAGTGTACACGGTCTCGATGGCTACACCTTC.

The rearrangement joins TRBV11-2 to TRBJ1-1, with D possibly TRBD1 on 6 matching bases. The CDR3 sequence is 16 residues long. Germline V lookup: CDR1 SGHAT, CDR2 FQNNGV. V was pared by 4 bases and J by 1 base, with 16 bases between. The CDR3 DNA follows: TGTGCCAGCAGCTCGCCGTTCGGGGGCCCGAACACTGAAGCTTTCTTT. Translating gives CASSSPFGGPNTEAFF.

The J gene is TRBJ2-7, the V gene TRBV13, with D possibly TRBD1 on 6 matching bases. Germline-derived CDR1 and CDR2 are PRHDT and FYEKMQ (reference sequence). This CDR3 spans 14 amino acids. Trimming shortened V by 3 bases and J by 3 bases, and 12 bases separated the two germline ends. This CDR3 reads CASSFGTGFYEQYF. The CDR3 coding sequence is TGTGCCAGCAGCTTTGGAACAGGGTTCTACGAGCAGTACTTC.

The chain's CDR3 is CASSPRAGGYGYTF. As DNA, the CDR3 is TGTGCCAGCAGCCCTCGAGCAGGGGGCTATGGCTACACCTTC. The chain joins TRBV7-6 to TRBJ1-2, with 7 bases lining up with TRBD1. The length of the CDR3 is 14 residues. V lost 5 bases, J lost 4 bases, and 7 bases stayed unmatched. Germline V gene lookup returns CDR1 SGHVS and CDR2 FNYEAQ.

Only a few counts were recorded for this clone. The chain carries TRBV7-9 and TRBJ2-7; 8 nucleotides match TRBD2. The germline V gene has CDR1 SEHNR and CDR2 FQNEAQ (reference sequence). The CDR3 has 14 amino acids. Losses at the gene ends were 2 bases for V and 5 bases for J; bases not matched to a gene: 5. The CDR3 DNA sequence: TGTGCCAGCAGCTTACAGCGGGAGATCAACGAGCAGTACTTC. Its protein is CASSLQREINEQYF.

This clone showed up just a few times. V is TRBV2 and J is TRBJ1-5; 7 positions match TRBD1. V was clipped by 6 bases and J by 6 bases; unmatched bases: 5. The CDR3 loop spans 13 amino acids. Germline-derived CDR1 and CDR2 are SNHLY and FYNNEI. The CDR3 reads CASSAGGPQPQHF. CDR3 bases: TGTGCCAGCAGCGCAGGGGGGCCTCAGCCCCAGCATTTT.